These 10 T cell receptor beta chains were all obtained from the same sample, sequenced in a study of CD8 T cells in ankylosing spondylitis. TCRdb used MiXCR to reprocess the 5' RACE reads, holding one entry per CDR3 protein. The sample consists of 35,000 or so distinct CDR3 sequences, around 6% of them appearing once. Sequencing used blood, either unsorted or a sorted T cell fraction (not recorded which). The source of these receptors is a male donor with ankylosing spondylitis or in good health (not recorded which).

This clonotype was observed at least ten times. A much larger clone lies one base from this, so it may be a read error. The chain recombines TRBV20-1 with TRBJ1-1; D not resolved. V was shortened by 4 bases and J by 0 bases, with 15 bases between the two germline ends. Germline lookup yields CDR1 DFQATT and CDR2 SNEGSKA (reference sequence). The length of the CDR3 is 15 residues. CDR3 sequence reads: CSATSLGVMNTEAFF. CDR3 sequence (DNA): TGCAGTGCTACAAGCCTTGGTGTCATGAACACTGAAGCTTTCTTT.

Ten or more counts support this clonotype. CDR3 bases: TGTGCCAGCAGCTCGACAGGGGGGGGTGACGAGCAGTACTTC. Its protein product is CASSSTGGGDEQYF. V gene TRBV7-3 combines with J gene TRBJ2-7, with 9 bases matching TRBD1. This CDR3 is built from 14 residues. Germline assignment: CDR1 SGHTA and CDR2 FQGTGA. The V segment lost 4 bases and the J segment 5 bases; nucleotides outside the gene matches: 6.

This clonotype was picked up many times. The chain couples TRBV5-1 to TRBJ2-7; 7 bases agree with TRBD1. CDR1 is SGHRS and CDR2 is YFSETQ in the germline V gene. The CDR3 sequence is 16 residues long. Trimming took 0 bases from V and 2 from J; bases not matched to a gene: 8. The CDR3 protein is CASSLGGTVTTYEQYF. The CDR3 DNA is TGCGCCAGCAGCTTGGGGGGGACAGTAACAACCTACGAGCAGTACTTC.

This clonotype was recorded many times. The chain combines TRBV9 with TRBJ2-5, with a possible D match to TRBD2 (6 bases). The CDR3 has 16 residues. Trimming stripped 4 bases from V and 1 base from J, with 17 bases between. Germline V gene data show CDR1 as SGDLS and CDR2 as YYNGEE. CDR3 residues: CASSPLIGSGQETQYF. CDR3 DNA sequence: TGTGCCAGCAGCCCTCTGATCGGTAGCGGCCAAGAGACCCAGTACTTC.

This clonotype was found many times. The V call is TRBV7-2, the J call TRBJ2-1; TRBD2 agrees at 12 bases. J lost 4 bases, V lost 3 bases, and 7 bases had no gene match. There are 17 residues in the CDR3. CDR1 and CDR2 (germline): SGHTA, FQGNSA. CDR3 amino acids: CASSLGLAGGGYNEQFF. The CDR3 DNA is TGTGCCAGCAGCTTGGGGCTAGCGGGAGGGGGGTACAATGAGCAGTTCTTC. The full variable domain, rest sourced from reference TRBV7-2 and TRBJ2-1, is GAGVSQSPSNKVTEKGKDVELRCDPISGHTALYWYRQSLGQGLEFLIYFQGNSAPDKSGLPSDRFSAERTGGSVSTLTIQRTQQEDSAVYLCASSLGLAGGGYNEQFFGPGTRLTVL.

This clonotype was observed at least ten times. V usage is TRBV4-1 and J usage is TRBJ2-7; TRBD2 might be the D (7 bases). V was clipped by 4 bases and J by 8 bases, with 21 bases between them. This CDR3 is 15 amino acids long. From germline, CDR1 is MGHRA and CDR2 YSYEKL. This chain's CDR3 is CASSLRWGGASKQYF. CDR3 coding DNA: TGCGCCAGCAGCCTTCGATGGGGGGGCGCTTCCAAGCAGTACTTC.

This clonotype was counted many times. The chain employs TRBV12-3 or TRBV12-4 and TRBJ2-1; 8 bases align to TRBD2. V was clipped by 1 base and J by 8 bases; unmatched bases: 10. The CDR3 has 16 residues. The CDR3 DNA reads as TGTGCCAGCAGTTTAGGTCCAGCGGGAGTTGGCCATGAGCAGTTCTTC. Amino acid sequence: CASSLGPAGVGHEQFF.

This clonotype has ten or more counts. The germline gene is not matched at one end of the junction; a read error may be the cause. V gene TRBV15 combines with J gene TRBJ2-5; D is possibly TRBD2 (6 bases). Germline CDR1 is LNHNV and CDR2 is YYDKDF (reference sequence). The CDR3 loop spans 14 amino acids. In DNA form, the CDR3 reads TGTGCCACCAGCAGCACTAGCAACCAGGAGACCCAGTACTTC. It is translated as CATSSTSNQETQYF.

This clonotype was detected many times. This rearrangement joins TRBV4-1 to TRBJ2-4; either TRBD1 or TRBD2 may fit D (5 bases each). With 4 bases removed from V and 8 bases from J, the gap between germline ends came to 15 bases. Germline CDR1 and CDR2: MGHRA and YSYEKL. The CDR3 extends over 14 amino acids. CDR3 amino acids: CASSLKTGRDIQYF. In DNA form, the CDR3 reads TGCGCCAGCAGCCTAAAGACGGGGCGGGACATTCAGTACTTC.

This clonotype was detected ten times or more. The chain recombines TRBV15 with TRBJ2-4; 8 bases match TRBD2. The V gene's germline CDR1 is LNHNV and CDR2 YYDKDF (reference sequence). The J segment lost 6 bases and the V segment lost 3 bases, leaving 10 bases of the junction unmatched. This CDR3 comprises 16 residues. The CDR3 nucleotides are TGTGCCACCAGCAGGAGCCACGGGGCGGGGGGAAACATTCAGTACTTC. It specifies CATSRSHGAGGNIQYF.